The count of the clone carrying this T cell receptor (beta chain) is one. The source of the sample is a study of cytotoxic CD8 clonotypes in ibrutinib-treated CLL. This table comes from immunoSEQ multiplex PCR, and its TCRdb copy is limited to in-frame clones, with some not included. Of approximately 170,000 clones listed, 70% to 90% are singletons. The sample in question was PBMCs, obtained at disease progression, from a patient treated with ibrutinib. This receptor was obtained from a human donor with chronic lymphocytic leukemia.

The CDR3 sequence is CASSSSTVRQTTNPIQHF. The CDR3 DNA is TGTGCCAGCAGCTCCTCTACTGTCCGACAGACGACAAATCCCATCCAGCATTTT. The chain employs TRBV7-9 and TRBJ1-5; D is possibly TRBD1 (5 bases). Trimming cost V 4 bases and J 12 bases, with 31 bases left between them. Germline lookup yields CDR1 SEHNR and CDR2 FQNEAQ (reference sequence). The CDR3 runs to 18 residues.